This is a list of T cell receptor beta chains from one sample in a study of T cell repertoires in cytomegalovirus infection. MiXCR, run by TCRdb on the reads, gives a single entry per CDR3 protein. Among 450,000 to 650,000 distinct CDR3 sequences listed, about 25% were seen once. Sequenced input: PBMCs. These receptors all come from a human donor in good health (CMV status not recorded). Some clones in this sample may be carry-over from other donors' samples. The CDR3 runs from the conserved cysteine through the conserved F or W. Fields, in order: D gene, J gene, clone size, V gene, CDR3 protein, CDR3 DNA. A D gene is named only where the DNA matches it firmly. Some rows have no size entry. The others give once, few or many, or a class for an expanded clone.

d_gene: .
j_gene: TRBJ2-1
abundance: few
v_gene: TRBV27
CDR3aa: CASSSQGVRSYNEQFF
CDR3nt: TGTGCCAGCAGTTCCCAGGGTGTTAGGTCCTACAATGAGCAGTTCTTC

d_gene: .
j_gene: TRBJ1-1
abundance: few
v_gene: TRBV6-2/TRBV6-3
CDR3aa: CASSVAEREAFF
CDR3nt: TGTGCCAGCAGCGTGGCTGAACGGGAAGCTTTCTTT

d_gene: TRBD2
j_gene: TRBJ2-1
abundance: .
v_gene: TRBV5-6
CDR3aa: CASSTLLSLAGVKSKEQFF
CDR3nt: TGTGCCAGCAGTACCCTTCTGAGTTTAGCGGGAGTCAAATCGAAGGAGCAGTTCTTC

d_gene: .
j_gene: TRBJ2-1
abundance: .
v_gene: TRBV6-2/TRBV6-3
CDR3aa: CASEHTMKIEQFF
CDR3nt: TGTGCCAGCGAACACACAATGAAGATCGAGCAGTTCTTC

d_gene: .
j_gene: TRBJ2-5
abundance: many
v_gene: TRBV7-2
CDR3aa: CASSPKSGHGETQYF
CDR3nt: TGTGCCAGCAGCCCGAAGTCGGGACACGGGGAGACCCAGTACTTC

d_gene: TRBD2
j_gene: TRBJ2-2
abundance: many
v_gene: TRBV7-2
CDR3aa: CASSFTAGTRGGELFF
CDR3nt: TGTGCCAGCAGCTTTACCGCCGGGACTAGGGGCGGGGAGCTGTTTTTT

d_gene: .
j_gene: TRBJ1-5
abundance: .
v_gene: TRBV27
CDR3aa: CASSLGRVADQPQHF
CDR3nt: TGTGCCAGCAGTTTGGGAAGGGTGGCGGATCAGCCCCAGCATTTT

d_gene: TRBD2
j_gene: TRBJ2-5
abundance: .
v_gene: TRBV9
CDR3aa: CASSVGAGGETQYF
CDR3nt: TGTGCCAGCAGCGTAGGAGCCGGGGGGGAGACCCAGTACTTC

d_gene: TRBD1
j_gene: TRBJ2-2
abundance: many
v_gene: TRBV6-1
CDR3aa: CASADSGTANTGELFF
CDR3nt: TGTGCCAGCGCTGATTCCGGGACAGCGAACACCGGGGAGCTGTTTTTT

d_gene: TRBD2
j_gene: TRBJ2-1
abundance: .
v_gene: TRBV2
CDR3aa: CASSESLAGEGPYNEQFF
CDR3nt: TGTGCCAGCAGTGAATCGTTAGCGGGGGAGGGGCCCTACAATGAGCAGTTCTTC

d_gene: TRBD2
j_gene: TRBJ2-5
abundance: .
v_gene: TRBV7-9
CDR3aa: CASSLVGGSLKTQYF
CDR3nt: TGTGCCAGCAGCTTAGTTGGCGGGAGTTTGAAGACCCAGTACTTC

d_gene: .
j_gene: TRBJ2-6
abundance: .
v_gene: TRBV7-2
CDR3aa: CASSLVQGGANVLTF
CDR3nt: TGTGCCAGCAGCTTAGTTCAGGGTGGGGCCAACGTCCTGACTTTC

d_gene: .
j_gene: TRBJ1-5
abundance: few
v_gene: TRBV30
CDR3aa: CAWSVRGAQPQHF
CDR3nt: TGTGCCTGGAGTGTACGGGGGGCTCAGCCCCAGCATTTT

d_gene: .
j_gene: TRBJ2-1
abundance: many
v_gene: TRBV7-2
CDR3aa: CASSLSQGKYNEQFF
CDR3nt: TGTGCCAGCAGCTTATCGCAGGGAAAATACAATGAGCAGTTCTTC

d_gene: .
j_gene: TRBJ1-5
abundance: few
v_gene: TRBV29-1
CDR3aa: CSVTLAGYAQPQHF
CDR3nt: TGCAGCGTTACTCTTGCAGGGTACGCTCAGCCCCAGCATTTT

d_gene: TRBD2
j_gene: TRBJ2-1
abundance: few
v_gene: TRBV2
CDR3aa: CASRPGTSGNEQFF
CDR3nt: TGTGCCAGCAGACCCGGGACTAGCGGCAATGAGCAGTTCTTC

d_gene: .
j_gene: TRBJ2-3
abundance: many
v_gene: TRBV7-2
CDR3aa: CASSPSLGSGTDTQYF
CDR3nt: TGTGCCAGCAGCCCCTCGTTAGGTAGCGGCACAGATACGCAGTATTTT

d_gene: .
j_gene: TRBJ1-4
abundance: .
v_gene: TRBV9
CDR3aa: CASSHRVFPLLEKLFF
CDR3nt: TGTGCCAGCAGCCACCGGGTTTTCCCCCTTCTCGAAAAACTGTTTTTT

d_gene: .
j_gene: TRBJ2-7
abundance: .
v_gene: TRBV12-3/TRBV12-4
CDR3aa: CASSDGREQYF
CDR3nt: TGTGCCAGCAGCGACGGACGGGAGCAGTACTTC

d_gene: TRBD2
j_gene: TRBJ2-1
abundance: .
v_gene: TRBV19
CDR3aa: CASSGLANSYNEQFF
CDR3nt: TGTGCCAGTAGTGGACTAGCGAATTCCTACAATGAGCAGTTCTTC

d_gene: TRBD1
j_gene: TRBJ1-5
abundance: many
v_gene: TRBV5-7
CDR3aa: CASSLLPGQGNNQPQHF
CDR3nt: TGTGCCAGCAGCTTACTACCGGGACAGGGAAACAATCAGCCCCAGCATTTT

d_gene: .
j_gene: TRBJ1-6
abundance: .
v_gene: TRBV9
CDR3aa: CASSRRQDGAYNSPLHF
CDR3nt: TGTGCCAGCAGCCGGAGACAGGACGGGGCCTATAATTCACCCCTCCACTTT

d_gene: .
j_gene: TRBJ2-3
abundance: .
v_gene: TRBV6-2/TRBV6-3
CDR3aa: CASSTYSGLTDTQYF
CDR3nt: TGTGCCAGCAGTACTTACTCCGGGCTCACAGATACGCAGTATTTT

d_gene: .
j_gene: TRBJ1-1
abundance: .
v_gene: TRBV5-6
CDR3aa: CASSLAGSAPEAFF
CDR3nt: TGTGCCAGCAGCTTGGCCGGGTCGGCACCTGAAGCTTTCTTT

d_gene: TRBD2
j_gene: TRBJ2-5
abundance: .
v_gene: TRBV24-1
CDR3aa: CATSDRTSVQGAQYF
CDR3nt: TGTGCCACCAGTGACCGGACTAGCGTCCAAGGTGCCCAGTACTTC

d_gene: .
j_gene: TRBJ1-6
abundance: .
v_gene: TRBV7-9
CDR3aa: CASSPSGQTNSPLHF
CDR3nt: TGTGCCAGCAGCCCCTCGGGGCAGACTAATTCACCCCTCCACTTT

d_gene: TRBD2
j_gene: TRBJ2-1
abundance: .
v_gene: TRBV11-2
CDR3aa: CASSSGLAGGAYNEQFF
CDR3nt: TGTGCCAGCAGCTCCGGACTAGCGGGAGGGGCCTACAATGAGCAGTTCTTC

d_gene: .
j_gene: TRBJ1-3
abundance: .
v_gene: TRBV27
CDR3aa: CASSFKRGIGNTIYF
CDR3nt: TGTGCCAGCAGTTTTAAGAGAGGGATTGGAAACACCATATATTTT

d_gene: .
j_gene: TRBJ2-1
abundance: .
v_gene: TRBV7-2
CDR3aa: CASSLEDWPSVLEQFF
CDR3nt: TGTGCCAGCAGCTTAGAGGATTGGCCTAGCGTTCTTGAGCAGTTCTTC

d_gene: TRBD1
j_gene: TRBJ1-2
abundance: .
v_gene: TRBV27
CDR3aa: CASRTGTGGGRLYGYTF
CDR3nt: TGTGCCAGCAGGACCGGGACAGGGGGCGGCCGACTCTATGGCTACACCTTC

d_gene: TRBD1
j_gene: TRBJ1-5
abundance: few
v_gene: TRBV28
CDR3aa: CASSPLPMTGSQPQHF
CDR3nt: TGTGCCAGCAGTCCTTTACCCATGACAGGGAGCCAGCCCCAGCATTTT

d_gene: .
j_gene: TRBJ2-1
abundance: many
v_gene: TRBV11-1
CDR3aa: CASRSSLPRSYNEQFF
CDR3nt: TGTGCCAGCAGGTCCTCTCTTCCCCGCTCCTACAATGAGCAGTTCTTC

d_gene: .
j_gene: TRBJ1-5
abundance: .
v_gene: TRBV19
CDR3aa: CASSTGEGQPQHF
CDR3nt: TGTGCCAGTAGTACAGGGGAGGGGCAGCCCCAGCATTTT

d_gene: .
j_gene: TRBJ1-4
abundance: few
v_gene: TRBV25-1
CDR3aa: CASSDHTAGDEKLFF
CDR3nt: TGTGCCAGCAGTGATCACACGGCAGGGGATGAAAAACTGTTTTTT

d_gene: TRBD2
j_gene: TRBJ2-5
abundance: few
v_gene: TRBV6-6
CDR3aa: CASSPGTSGRWETQYF
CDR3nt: TGTGCCAGCAGTCCAGGGACTAGCGGGAGGTGGGAGACCCAGTACTTC

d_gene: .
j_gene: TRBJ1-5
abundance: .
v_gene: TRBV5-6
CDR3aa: CASSLRRRNQPQHF
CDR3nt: TGTGCCAGCAGCTTAAGACGGAGGAATCAGCCCCAGCATTTT

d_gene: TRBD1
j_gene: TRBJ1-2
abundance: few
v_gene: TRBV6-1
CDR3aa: CASRDKRGLGYTF
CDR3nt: TGTGCCAGCAGGGACAAGAGGGGGCTTGGCTACACCTTC

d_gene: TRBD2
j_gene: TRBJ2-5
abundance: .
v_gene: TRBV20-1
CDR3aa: CSARGIGGGYQETQYF
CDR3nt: TGCAGTGCTAGAGGAATTGGCGGGGGGTATCAAGAGACCCAGTACTTC

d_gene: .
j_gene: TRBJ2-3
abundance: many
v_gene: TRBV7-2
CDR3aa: CASSSSGSPDTQYF
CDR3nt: TGTGCCAGCAGCTCCTCGGGGTCCCCAGATACGCAGTATTTT

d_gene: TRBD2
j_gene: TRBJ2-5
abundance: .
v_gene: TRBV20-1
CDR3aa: CSARLAGRETQYF
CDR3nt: TGCAGTGCGCGACTAGCGGGAAGGGAGACCCAGTACTTC

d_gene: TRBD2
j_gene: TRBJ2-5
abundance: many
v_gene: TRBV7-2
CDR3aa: CASSLVAGGEETQYF
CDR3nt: TGTGCCAGCAGCTTAGTCGCGGGAGGGGAGGAGACCCAGTACTTC

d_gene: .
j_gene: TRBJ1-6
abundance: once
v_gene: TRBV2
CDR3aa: CASSEGSRYNSPLHF
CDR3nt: TGTGCCAGCAGTGAAGGGAGCAGATATAATTCACCCCTCCACTTT

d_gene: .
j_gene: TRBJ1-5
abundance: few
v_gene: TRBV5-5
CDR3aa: CASSVGPGRNQPQHF
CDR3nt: TGTGCCAGCAGCGTAGGGCCAGGGAGGAATCAGCCCCAGCATTTT

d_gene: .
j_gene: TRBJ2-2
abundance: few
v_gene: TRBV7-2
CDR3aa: CASSLAVSGIGELFF
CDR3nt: TGTGCCAGCAGCTTAGCGGTGTCGGGAATCGGGGAGCTGTTTTTT

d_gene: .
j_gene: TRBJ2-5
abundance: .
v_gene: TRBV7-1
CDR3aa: CASTQAFQETQYF
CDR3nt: TGTGCCAGCACCCAGGCTTTCCAAGAGACCCAGTACTTC

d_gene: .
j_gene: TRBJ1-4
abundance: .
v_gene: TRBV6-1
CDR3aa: CASSESVSRINEKLFF
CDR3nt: TGTGCCAGCAGTGAATCAGTTTCCCGGATAAATGAAAAACTGTTTTTT

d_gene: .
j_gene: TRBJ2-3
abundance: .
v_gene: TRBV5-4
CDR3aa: CASSLRRADTQYF
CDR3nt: TGTGCCAGCAGTTTACGAAGGGCAGATACGCAGTATTTT

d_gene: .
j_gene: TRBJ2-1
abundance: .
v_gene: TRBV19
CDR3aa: CASSASWYNEQFF
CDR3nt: TGTGCCAGTAGTGCTAGCTGGTACAATGAGCAGTTCTTC

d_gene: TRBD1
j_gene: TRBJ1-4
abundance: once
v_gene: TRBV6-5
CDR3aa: CASSYSTGTTNEKLFF
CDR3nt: TGTGCCAGCAGTTACTCGACAGGGACAACTAATGAAAAACTGTTTTTT